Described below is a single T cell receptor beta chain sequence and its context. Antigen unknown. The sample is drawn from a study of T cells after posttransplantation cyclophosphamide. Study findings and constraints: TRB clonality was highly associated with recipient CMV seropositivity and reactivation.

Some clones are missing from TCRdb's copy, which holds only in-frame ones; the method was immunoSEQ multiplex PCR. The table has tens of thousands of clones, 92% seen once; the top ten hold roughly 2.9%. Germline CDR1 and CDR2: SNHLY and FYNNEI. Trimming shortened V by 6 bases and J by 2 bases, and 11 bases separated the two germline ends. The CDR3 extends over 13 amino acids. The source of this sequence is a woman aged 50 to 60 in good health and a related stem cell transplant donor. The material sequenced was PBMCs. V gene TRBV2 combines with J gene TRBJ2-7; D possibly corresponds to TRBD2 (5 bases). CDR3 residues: CASRRALAYEQYF. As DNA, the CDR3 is TGTGCCAGCAGGAGGGCCCTAGCCTACGAGCAGTACTTC.